Below, 22 T cell receptor beta chains from the same sample are listed, as sequenced in a study of T cell changes during pregnancy in multiple sclerosis (dated by TCRdb to between 2018 and 2020). Library preparation employed the immunoSEQ multiplex PCR assay. The table was pulled from immuneACCESS by TCRdb, which kept in-frame rearrangements only. Such tables lose some clones; where checked, under half of the loss comes from unresolved V genes, and the rest has no known cause. The sample has under 100,000 clones on record, around 90% of them singletons. Around 1.8% of the sample goes to the ten largest clones. Source: peripheral blood, taken in the first trimester of pregnancy. These receptors originate from a female donor in good health, enrolled as a control in a pregnancy study.

The chain is built from TRBV7-8 and TRBJ1-2, with D perhaps TRBD1 (5 bases). The CDR3 spans 14 residues. Trimming took 4 bases from V and 3 from J, leaving 12 bases between them. Germline V gene data show CDR1 as SGHVS and CDR2 as FQNEAQ. CDR3 in DNA: TGTGCCAGCAGCTCTGGACAAGGGGACTATGGCTACACCTTC. Encoded protein: CASSSGQGDYGYTF.

The chain carries TRBV2 and TRBJ2-1; 9 bases are a match to TRBD1. The germline V gene has CDR1 SNHLY and CDR2 FYNNEI. With V trimmed by 8 bases and J by 6 bases, 8 bases remained unmatched. The length of the CDR3 is 14 residues. DNA of the CDR3: TGTGCCAGCTCGACAGGGGGGGCCTTCAATGAGCAGTTCTTC. It encodes CASSTGGAFNEQFF.

The chain uses TRBV18 and TRBJ1-1; TRBD1 matches 7 bases. The V gene end was trimmed by 5 bases and the J gene end by 2 bases; junction bases not matched to a gene: 8. Looked up from germline, CDR1 is KGHSH and CDR2 is LQKENI. The length of the CDR3 is 15 residues. The CDR3 region has the DNA TGTGCCAGCTCATTAGACAGGGCCTCAAACACTGAAGCTTTCTTT. The encoded protein is CASSLDRASNTEAFF.

V and J are TRBV28 and TRBJ2-1; 8 nucleotides agree with TRBD2. This CDR3 spans 14 amino acids. Germline CDR1 MDHEN, CDR2 SYDVKM. V was pared by 5 bases and J by 6 bases, with 6 bases of the junction left unmatched. CDR3 loop: CASSPGGIFNEQFF. DNA of the CDR3: TGTGCCAGCAGTCCGGGGGGGATTTTCAATGAGCAGTTCTTC.

The count of this clone is one. V and J are TRBV5-1 and TRBJ2-3; unclear D gene. The CDR3 is made up of 13 amino acids. Germline V gene sequence: CDR1 SGHRS, CDR2 YFSETQ. V lost 4 bases to trimming and J lost 5 bases, with 11 bases between them. Written as DNA, the CDR3 is TGCGCCAGCAGCGGCCTGGCGGAAGATACGCAGTATTTT. It specifies CASSGLAEDTQYF. Variable domain in full (rest from reference TRBV5-1 and TRBJ2-3): KAGVTQTPRYLIKTRGQQVTLSCSPISGHRSVSWYQQTPGQGLQFLFEYFSETQRNKGNFPGRFSGRQFSNSRSEMNVSTLELGDSALYLCASSGLAEDTQYFGPGTRLTVL.

This chain links TRBV4-3 with TRBJ1-6, with TRBD1 matching 8 bases. J gave up 9 bases and V 2 bases, and 9 bases lay outside the gene matches. The CDR3 has 16 residues. CDR1 and CDR2 from the germline V gene are LGHNA and YSLEER. CDR3 amino acids: CASSQLTGVFSSPLHF. The CDR3 DNA sequence: TGCGCCAGCAGCCAACTGACAGGGGTTTTTAGTTCACCCCTCCACTTT.

The gene calls are TRBV6-6 and TRBJ2-1; 10 nucleotides agree with TRBD2. V was pared by 8 bases and J by 6 bases, with 13 bases of the junction left unmatched. The CDR3 sequence is 16 residues long. CDR1 and CDR2 (germline): MNHNY, SVGAGI (reference sequence). The CDR3 is CASSSPLAGDRNEQFF. DNA of the CDR3: TGTGCCAGCTCCTCCCCCCTAGCGGGGGACCGCAATGAGCAGTTCTTC.

The V and J genes are TRBV6-1 and TRBJ1-2; TRBD1 aligns across 7 bases. Germline assignment: CDR1 MNHNS and CDR2 SASEGT. This CDR3 is 13 amino acids long. The junction had 7 bases not matched to a gene; V was cut back by 8 bases and J by 4 bases. The CDR3 here is CASSTGTAYGYTF. CDR3 nucleotide sequence: TGTGCCAGCTCAACCGGGACAGCCTATGGCTACACCTTC.

The chain has TRBV5-6 and TRBJ2-6; D may be TRBD1 (5 bases). V was pared by 0 bases and J by 3 bases, with 16 bases between. CDR1 SGHDT and CDR2 YYEEEE come from the germline V gene. The CDR3 consists of 18 residues. The CDR3 DNA follows: TGTGCCAGCAGCTTGGCGATACAGGCATACGGTGGGGCCAACGTCCTGACTTTC. Its protein product is CASSLAIQAYGGANVLTF.

The chain couples TRBV4-2 to TRBJ1-1; 9 bases match TRBD1. The V segment lost 3 bases and the J segment 5 bases; nucleotides outside the gene matches: 7. CDR3 length: 15 amino acids. Germline values: CDR1 LGHNA, CDR2 YNFKEQ. CDR3 DNA sequence: TGTGCCAGCAGCCAGGAGGGGACAGGGCGGACTGAAGCTTTCTTT. Residues: CASSQEGTGRTEAFF.

In regard to this clone: The same CDR3 arises from other DNA sequences in this sample as well. This chain connects TRBV9 to TRBJ2-7, with 8 bases that match TRBD1. This CDR3 contains 15 residues. The germline gives CDR1 SGDLS, CDR2 YYNGEE. V lost 0 bases to trimming and J lost 0 bases; unmatched junction nucleotides: 2. The CDR3 reads CASSVGTGFSYEQYF. CDR3 bases: TGTGCCAGCAGCGTAGGGACAGGGTTCTCCTACGAGCAGTACTTC. Full variable domain (remainder filled in from reference TRBV9 and TRBJ2-7): DSGVTQTPKHLITATGQRVTLRCSPRSGDLSVYWYQQSLDQGLQFLIQYYNGEERAKGNILERFSAQQFPDLHSELNLSSLELGDSALYFCASSVGTGFSYEQYFGPGTRLTVT.

This chain joins TRBV10-3 and TRBJ1-1; no definite D call. Between the trimmed V and J ends, which lost 7 bases and 5 bases, there was a span of 14 bases. Germline V gives CDR1 ENHRY, CDR2 SYGVKD. The length of the CDR3 is 13 residues. CDR3 region: CAITVHLATEAFF. Written as DNA, the CDR3 is TGTGCCATCACTGTTCACTTAGCAACTGAAGCTTTCTTT.

About this clone itself: The junction departs from germline at one end; a sequencing error may be responsible. V and J are TRBV7-7 and TRBJ2-1; 12 bases are a match to TRBD2. The germline CDR1 and CDR2 sequences are SSHAT and FNYEAQ (reference sequence). The CDR3 loop spans 17 amino acids. CDR3: CASSLALAGGASGEQFF. In nucleotides, the CDR3 is TGTGCTAGCAGTTTAGCCCTAGCGGGGGGGGCCTCGGGTGAGCAGTTCTTC.

V is TRBV2 and J is TRBJ1-2; weak D call: TRBD1 (5 bases). Between the trimmed V and J ends, which lost 9 bases and 5 bases, there was a span of 19 bases. Germline V gene sequence: CDR1 SNHLY, CDR2 FYNNEI. The CDR3 spans 14 residues. CDR3 in DNA: TGTGCCAGTCGACTAGTGGAGGGGCGATATGGCTACACCTTC. This gives the protein CASRLVEGRYGYTF.

The rearrangement joins TRBV7-9 to TRBJ2-3; TRBD2 might be the D (6 bases). The germline CDR1 and CDR2 sequences are SEHNR and FQNEAQ (reference sequence). V lost 0 bases and J 4 bases, leaving 14 bases between the germline ends. This CDR3 is built from 16 residues. DNA of the CDR3: TGTGCCAGCAGCTTAGCGGGCGGGAAGGTCCCAGATACGCAGTATTTT. This codes for CASSLAGGKVPDTQYF.

This CDR3 is CASSLGYRGRVGTEAFF. In DNA form, the CDR3 reads TGTGCCAGCAGCTTAGGGTACAGGGGGCGAGTAGGAACTGAAGCTTTCTTT. The V and J genes are TRBV7-3 and TRBJ1-1, with 9 bases aligning to TRBD1. Germline V gene lookup returns CDR1 SGHTA and CDR2 FQGTGA. There are 17 residues in the CDR3. The V and J ends lost 2 bases and 5 bases, in that order; junction bases with no gene match: 12.

The rearrangement joins TRBV7-2 to TRBJ2-7; 12 nucleotides align to TRBD2. Germline V gene lookup returns CDR1 SGHTA and CDR2 FQGNSA. CDR3 length: 16 amino acids. V was clipped by 3 bases and J by 3 bases; unmatched bases: 6. The CDR3: CASSFAPGLAGYEQYF. In DNA form, the CDR3 reads TGTGCCAGCAGCTTTGCCCCGGGACTAGCGGGCTACGAGCAGTACTTC.

This chain uses TRBV27 with TRBJ1-2; D gene unclear. With 8 bases removed from V and 5 bases from J, the gap between germline ends came to 15 bases. The CDR3 runs to 13 residues. The germline V gene encodes CDR1 MNHEY and CDR2 SMNVEV (reference sequence). The CDR3 DNA follows: TGTGCCAGCTCCGCCCGCGGGGTATATGGCTACACCTTC. It encodes CASSARGVYGYTF.

CDR3 sequence reads: CASSVAGGLAGGGPYNEQFF. The CDR3 bases are TGTGCCAGCAGCGTAGCCGGCGGGCTAGCGGGGGGCGGACCCTACAATGAGCAGTTCTTC. The chain has TRBV9 and TRBJ2-1, with TRBD2 matching over 11 bases. In germline, CDR1 is SGDLS, CDR2 YYNGEE. With V trimmed by 0 bases and J by 2 bases, 13 bases remained unmatched. The CDR3 consists of 20 residues.

The chain recombines TRBV7-2 with TRBJ2-7, with 7 bases identical to TRBD1. V shed 5 bases, J shed 3 bases, and the junction held 10 bases outside the gene matches. Germline loops: CDR1 SGHTA, CDR2 FQGNSA. The CDR3 length is 15 residues. The CDR3 is CASSPADRAFYEQYF. The CDR3 DNA reads as TGTGCCAGCAGCCCCGCCGACAGGGCATTCTACGAGCAGTACTTC.

V gene TRBV11-1 combines with J gene TRBJ1-1, with D perhaps matching TRBD1 (6 bases). The CDR3 totals 16 residues. Trimming stripped 5 bases from V and 5 bases from J, with 21 bases between. Germline loops: CDR1 SGHAT, CDR2 FQDESV (reference sequence). The CDR3 DNA is TGTGCCAGCAGCCCTAGCGGTGGGACATTTCCGACTGAAGCTTTCTTT. Its protein product is CASSPSGGTFPTEAFF.

The V gene is TRBV29-1, the J gene TRBJ1-3; perhaps TRBD1 as D (5 bases). The length of the CDR3 is 17 residues. Germline-derived CDR1 and CDR2 are SQVTM and ANQGSEA. V dropped 0 bases and J dropped 11 bases, with 26 bases sitting between them. The chain's CDR3 is CSVEEELGRRSSGAIYF. Here the CDR3 DNA reads TGCAGCGTTGAAGAGGAATTGGGCAGACGATCGTCGGGGGCCATATATTTT.